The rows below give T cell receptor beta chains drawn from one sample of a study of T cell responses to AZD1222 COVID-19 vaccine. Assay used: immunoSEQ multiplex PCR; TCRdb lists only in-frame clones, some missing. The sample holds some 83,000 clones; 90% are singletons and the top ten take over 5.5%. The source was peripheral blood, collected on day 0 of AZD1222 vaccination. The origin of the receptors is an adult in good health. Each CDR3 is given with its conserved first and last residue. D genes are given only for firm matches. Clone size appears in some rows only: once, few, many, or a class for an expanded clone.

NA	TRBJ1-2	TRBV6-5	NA	CASTSGRSVHGYTF	TGTGCCAGCACCTCGGGGAGGTCGGTGCATGGCTACACCTTC
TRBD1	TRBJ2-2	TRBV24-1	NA	CATGTGNTGELFF	TGTGCCACAGGGACAGGGAACACCGGGGAGCTGTTTTTT
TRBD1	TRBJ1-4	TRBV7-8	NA	CASSLDSRAGGEKLFF	TGTGCCAGCAGCTTAGATAGTCGGGCAGGGGGGGAAAAACTGTTTTTT
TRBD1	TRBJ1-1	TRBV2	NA	CANDAQGVNTEAFF	TGTGCCAACGACGCACAGGGGGTGAACACTGAAGCTTTCTTT
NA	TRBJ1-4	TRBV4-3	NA	CASSADKGRVNEKLFF	TGCGCCAGCAGCGCAGACAAGGGACGGGTTAATGAAAAACTGTTTTTT
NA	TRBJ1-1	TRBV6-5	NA	CASSPQGSNTEAFF	TGTGCCAGCAGTCCCCAGGGGTCTAACACTGAAGCTTTCTTT
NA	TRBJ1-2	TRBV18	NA	CASSPQVRDGYTF	TGTGCCAGCTCCCCTCAGGTGAGGGATGGCTACACCTTC
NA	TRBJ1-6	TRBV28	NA	CASRLQTGSYNSPLHF	TGTGCCAGCAGATTACAGACAGGCTCCTATAATTCACCCCTCCACTTT
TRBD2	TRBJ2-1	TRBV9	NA	CASSAPPGLAGTFSYNEQFF	TGTGCCAGCAGCGCACCCCCGGGACTAGCGGGGACTTTTTCCTACAATGAGCAGTTCTTC
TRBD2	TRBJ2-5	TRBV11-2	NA	CASSRGLAEQETQYF	TGTGCCAGCAGCCGGGGACTAGCGGAACAAGAGACCCAGTACTTC
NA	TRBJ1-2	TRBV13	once	CASSLARRAQGYTF	TGTGCCAGCAGCTTAGCACGCAGGGCGCAGGGCTACACCTTC
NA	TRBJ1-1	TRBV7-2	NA	CASSHPNTEAFF	TGTGCCAGCAGCCACCCGAACACTGAAGCTTTCTTT
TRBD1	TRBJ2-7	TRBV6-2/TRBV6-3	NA	CASSYLGSLRDRGHEQYF	TGTGCCAGCAGTTACCTCGGTTCTCTCCGGGACAGGGGGCACGAGCAGTACTTC
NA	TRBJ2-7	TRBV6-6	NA	CASRPLGETSYEQYF	TGTGCCAGCAGGCCACTGGGGGAGACATCCTACGAGCAGTACTTC
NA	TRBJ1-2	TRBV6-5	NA	CASNTGKVGYTF	TGTGCCAGCAATACAGGGAAGGTTGGCTACACCTTC
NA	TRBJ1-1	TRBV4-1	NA	CASSIWRDTGTEAFF	TGCGCCAGCAGCATCTGGCGCGATACAGGGACTGAAGCTTTCTTT
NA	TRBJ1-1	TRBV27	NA	CASSLQGSSNTEAFF	TGTGCCAGCAGTTTACAGGGGTCATCGAACACTGAAGCTTTCTTT